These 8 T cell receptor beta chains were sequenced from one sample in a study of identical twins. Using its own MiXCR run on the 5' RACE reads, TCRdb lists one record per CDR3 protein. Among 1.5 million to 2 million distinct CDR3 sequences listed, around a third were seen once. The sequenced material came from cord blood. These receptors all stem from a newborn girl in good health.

The CDR3 is CASSTDCVEAFF. Written as DNA, the CDR3 is TGTGCCAGCAGCACCGATTGTGTTGAAGCTTTCTTT. The V gene is TRBV21-1, the J gene TRBJ1-1. TRBV21-1 is labeled a pseudogene. This CDR3 region has 12 residues.

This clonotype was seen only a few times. CDR3 nucleotide sequence: TGTGCCAGCAGCCTGACTAGCGAAAGCACAGATACGCAGTATTTT. Encoded protein: CASSLTSESTDTQYF. The chain combines TRBV14 with TRBJ2-3, with 8 nucleotides matching TRBD2. Trimming cost V 4 bases and J 0 bases; bases outside gene matches: 3. Germline values: CDR1 SGHDN, CDR2 FVKESK. The CDR3 consists of 15 residues.

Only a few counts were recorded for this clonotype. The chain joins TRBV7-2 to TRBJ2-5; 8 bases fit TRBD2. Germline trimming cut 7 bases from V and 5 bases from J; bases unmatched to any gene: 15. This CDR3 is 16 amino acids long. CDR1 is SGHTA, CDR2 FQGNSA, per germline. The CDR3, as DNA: TGTGCCAGCACCGTCACTAGCGGTGGACGGGAGGAGACCCAGTACTTC. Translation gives CASTVTSGGREETQYF.

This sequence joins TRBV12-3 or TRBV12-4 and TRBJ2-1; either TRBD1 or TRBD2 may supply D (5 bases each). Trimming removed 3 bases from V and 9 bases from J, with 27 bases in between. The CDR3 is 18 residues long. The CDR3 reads CASSFGHGLCQRGGEQFF. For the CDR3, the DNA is TGTGCCAGCAGTTTTGGACATGGCTTATGCCAGAGGGGCGGTGAGCAGTTCTTC.

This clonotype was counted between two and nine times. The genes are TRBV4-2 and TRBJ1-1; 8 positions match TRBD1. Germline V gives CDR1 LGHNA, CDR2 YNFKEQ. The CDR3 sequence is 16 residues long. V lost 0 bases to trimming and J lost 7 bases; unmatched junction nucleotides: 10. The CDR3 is CASSQDYRQGADEAFF. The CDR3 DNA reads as TGTGCCAGCAGCCAAGATTATCGCCAGGGGGCTGATGAAGCTTTCTTT.

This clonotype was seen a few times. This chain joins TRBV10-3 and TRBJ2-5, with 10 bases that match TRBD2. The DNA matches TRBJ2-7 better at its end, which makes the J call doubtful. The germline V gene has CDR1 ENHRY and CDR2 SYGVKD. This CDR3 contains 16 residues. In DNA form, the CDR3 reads TGTGCCATCAGTGTAGGGCTAGCGGGGGAAACCTACGAGCAGTACTTC. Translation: CAISVGLAGETYEQYF.

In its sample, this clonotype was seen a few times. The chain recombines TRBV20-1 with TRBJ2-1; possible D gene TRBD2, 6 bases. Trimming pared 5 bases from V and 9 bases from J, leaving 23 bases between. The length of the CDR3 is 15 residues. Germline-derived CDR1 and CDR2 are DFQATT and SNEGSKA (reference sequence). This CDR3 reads CSAASGSGEGLEQFF. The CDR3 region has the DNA TGCAGTGCTGCCTCCGGGAGTGGAGAGGGTCTTGAGCAGTTCTTC.

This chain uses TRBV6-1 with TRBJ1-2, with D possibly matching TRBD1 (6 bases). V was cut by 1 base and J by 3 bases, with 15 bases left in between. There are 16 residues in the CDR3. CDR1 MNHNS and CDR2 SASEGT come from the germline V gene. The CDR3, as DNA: TGTGCCAGCAGTGAAGTATGGGGGCCAGGCTACTATGGCTACACCTTC. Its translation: CASSEVWGPGYYGYTF.